This entry lists 21 T cell receptor beta chains sequenced from one sample in a study of PD-1 blockade in mismatch repair-deficient tumors. Profiling relied on immunoSEQ multiplex PCR, and the TCRdb table lists in-frame clones only, not all of them. The top ten hold roughly 6.3% of the sample, which has approximately 100,000 clones, 65% to 85% seen once. Sequences were derived from peripheral blood, sampled about 33 weeks after starting pembrolizumab. The receptors originated from an adult with mismatch repair-deficient cancer.

Written as DNA, the CDR3 is TGTGCCATCAGTGACAGTTCTGCTAGCACAGATACGCAGTATTTT. Translating gives CAISDSSASTDTQYF. The V gene is TRBV10-3, the J gene TRBJ2-3, with no clear D. Per the germline V gene, CDR1 is ENHRY and CDR2 is SYGVKD. The CDR3 loop spans 15 amino acids. V was clipped by 3 bases and J by 0 bases, with 10 bases between them.

A remark on this clone: The junction departs from germline at one end; a sequencing error may be responsible. This sequence joins TRBV6-6 and TRBJ1-2; TRBD1 is a possible D gene (6 bases). Germline CDR1 and CDR2: MNHNY and SVGAGI (reference sequence). The CDR3 runs to 11 residues. The CDR3 coding sequence is TGTGCCAGCAGTACCCTTCAGGGGTCCGCCTTC. It is translated as CASSTLQGSAF.

This rearrangement joins TRBV10-3 to TRBJ2-1; 10 bases line up with TRBD2. V lost 6 bases and J lost 7; bases outside the gene matches: 12. This CDR3 comprises 16 residues. CDR1 and CDR2 (germline): ENHRY, SYGVKD. The CDR3 protein is CAISQGLAEGLNEQFF. The CDR3 DNA is TGTGCCATCAGCCAAGGACTAGCGGAAGGTTTAAATGAGCAGTTCTTC.

The chain combines TRBV5-1 with TRBJ2-3; D perhaps matches TRBD2 (6 bases). With 4 bases removed from V and 2 bases from J, the gap between germline ends came to 14 bases. The germline V gene encodes CDR1 SGHRS and CDR2 YFSETQ. The CDR3 length is 15 residues. The CDR3 region has the DNA TGCGCCAGCAGCGAACGTAGCGGTTACACAGATACGCAGTATTTT. Residues: CASSERSGYTDTQYF.

The DNA of the CDR3 is TGTGCCAGCAGCTTGGCTCGGGGGGGTGAGCAGTTCTTC. Amino acid sequence: CASSLARGGEQFF. The gene calls are TRBV5-4 and TRBJ2-1; TRBD2 aligns across 8 bases. With V trimmed by 0 bases and J by 9 bases, 2 bases remained unmatched. This CDR3 is built from 13 residues. Germline loops: CDR1 SGHNT, CDR2 YYREEE (reference sequence).

The rearrangement links TRBV27 to TRBJ2-7; TRBD2 might be the D (6 bases). The germline V gene encodes CDR1 MNHEY and CDR2 SMNVEV (reference sequence). Trimming took 4 bases from V and 2 from J, leaving 15 bases between them. The CDR3 has 15 residues. The CDR3: CASSSRPGVPYEQYF. The CDR3 DNA sequence: TGTGCCAGCAGTTCCCGTCCGGGGGTCCCCTACGAGCAGTACTTC.

V is TRBV7-2 and J is TRBJ1-2, with D possibly TRBD1 on 6 matching bases. From germline, CDR1 is SGHTA and CDR2 FQGNSA. Trimming took off 5 bases at V and 5 bases at J, with 24 bases between the two ends. CDR3 length: 17 amino acids. The CDR3: CASSRLPGVQMGYGYTF. The CDR3 DNA reads TGTGCCAGCAGCCGTTTGCCAGGGGTACAGATGGGGTATGGCTACACCTTC. Full variable domain (outside the CDR3, taken from reference TRBV7-2 and TRBJ1-2): GAGVSQSPSNKVTEKGKDVELRCDPISGHTALYWYRQSLGQGLEFLIYFQGNSAPDKSGLPSDRFSAERTGGSVSTLTIQRTQQEDSAVYLCASSRLPGVQMGYGYTFGSGTRLTVV.

The V and J genes are TRBV5-1 and TRBJ2-1, with 12 bases identical to TRBD2. The CDR3 extends over 17 amino acids. Germline CDR1 reads SGHRS; CDR2 reads YFSETQ. J gave up 9 bases and V 2 bases, and 12 bases lay outside the gene matches. CDR3 protein: CASSLYPTSGSLVEQFF. The CDR3 nucleotides read TGCGCCAGCAGCTTATACCCGACTAGCGGGAGCTTGGTTGAGCAGTTCTTC.

This chain links TRBV2 with TRBJ1-1; TRBD1 might be the D (5 bases). V lost 10 bases and J lost 0, with 9 bases in between. The V gene's germline CDR1 is SNHLY and CDR2 FYNNEI. The CDR3 sequence is 12 residues long. CDR3 nucleotide sequence: TGTGCCATAGACAGATTGAACACTGAAGCTTTCTTT. Translation gives CAIDRLNTEAFF.

About this clone: This sample includes further DNA sequences coding for the same CDR3. This sequence joins TRBV10-3 and TRBJ1-1, with 11 bases aligning to TRBD1. V dropped 6 bases and J dropped 1; count of bases not matched to a gene: 4. CDR3 size: 15 residues. Looked up from germline, CDR1 is ENHRY and CDR2 is SYGVKD. The CDR3, as DNA: TGTGCCATCAGCAGGACAGGGGGCCGGAACACTGAAGCTTTCTTT. Translated: CAISRTGGRNTEAFF.

This clone was seen a few times. The rearrangement joins TRBV19 to TRBJ1-5; 8 nucleotides align to TRBD1. Unmatched junction bases numbered 9, after V lost 10 bases and J lost 7 bases. The germline V gene encodes CDR1 LNHDA and CDR2 SQIVND (reference sequence). The CDR3 contains 13 residues. The CDR3 DNA follows: TGTGCCACCCGCTACGACAGGGGCCAGCCCCAGCATTTT. It specifies CATRYDRGQPQHF.

A few counts support this clone. V is TRBV6-5 and J is TRBJ2-5, with D possibly matching TRBD2 (7 bases). The CDR3 runs to 14 residues. Trimming took off 7 bases at V and 1 base at J, with 13 bases between the two ends. Germline V CDR1 and CDR2: MNHEY, SVGAGI. The CDR3 is CASKRGGFQETQYF. In DNA, the CDR3 is TGTGCCAGCAAGAGGGGGGGGTTCCAAGAGACCCAGTACTTC.

J is TRBJ2-1 and V is TRBV5-8, with 7 bases that match TRBD1. The CDR3 extends over 15 amino acids. Trimming cost V 0 bases and J 4 bases; bases outside gene matches: 4. Germline V CDR1 and CDR2: SGHTS, YDEGEE. The CDR3 DNA reads as TGTGCCAGCAGCTTGGACAGGGGATCATACAATGAGCAGTTCTTC. Its protein is CASSLDRGSYNEQFF. The entire variable domain, with the rest obtained from reference TRBV5-8 and TRBJ2-1, is as follows: EAGVTQSPTHLIKTRGQQATLRCSPISGHTSVYWYQQALGLGLQFLLWYDEGEERNRGNFPPRFSGRQFPNYSSELNVNALELEDSALYLCASSLDRGSYNEQFFGPGTRLTVL.

The V call is TRBV9, the J call TRBJ2-3; tentatively, D is TRBD2 (5 bases). The CDR3 is made up of 16 amino acids. Germline V lookup: CDR1 SGDLS, CDR2 YYNGEE. Trimming removed 4 bases at V and 0 bases at J, with 15 bases between. The CDR3 reads CASSLLEGTSTDTQYF. Written as DNA, the CDR3 is TGTGCCAGCAGCCTTCTCGAGGGCACTAGCACAGATACGCAGTATTTT. Full variable domain (rest looked up from reference TRBV9 and TRBJ2-3): DSGVTQTPKHLITATGQRVTLRCSPRSGDLSVYWYQQSLDQGLQFLIQYYNGEERAKGNILERFSAQQFPDLHSELNLSSLELGDSALYFCASSLLEGTSTDTQYFGPGTRLTVL.

V usage is TRBV21-1 and J usage is TRBJ2-5; the table assigns TRBD2, which was not confirmed against the DNA. TRBV21-1 is given as a pseudogene. CDR3 length equals 16 residues. CDR3 residues: CASSIRGRGGEETQYF. The CDR3 DNA is TGTGCCAGCAGCATCCGCGGGAGAGGCGGGGAAGAGACCCAGTACTTC.

By proportion, this clone is medium-sized. Other DNA sequences from this sample encode an identical CDR3 as well. V usage is TRBV4-1 and J usage is TRBJ1-5; D not resolved. This CDR3 is built from 15 residues. V shed 0 bases and J shed 0 bases, with 6 bases lying between them. Germline CDR1 reads MGHRA; CDR2 reads YSYEKL. The CDR3 protein is CASSQDDLSNQPQHF. The DNA of the CDR3 is TGCGCCAGCAGCCAAGATGACCTTAGCAATCAGCCCCAGCATTTT.

The chain is built from TRBV19 and TRBJ1-1, with D possibly TRBD1 on 6 matching bases. The CDR3 consists of 15 residues. Trimming pared 0 bases from V and 1 base from J, leaving 9 bases between. Germline V gives CDR1 LNHDA, CDR2 SQIVND (reference sequence). In DNA form, the CDR3 reads TGTGCCAGTAGTATAGAAGGACAGACGAACACTGAAGCTTTCTTT. This translates into CASSIEGQTNTEAFF. Full variable domain (missing parts from reference TRBV19 and TRBJ1-1): DGGITQSPKYLFRKEGQNVTLSCEQNLNHDAMYWYRQDPGQGLRLIYYSQIVNDFQKGDIAEGYSVSREKKESFPLTVTSAQKNPTAFYLCASSIEGQTNTEAFFGQGTRLTVV.

The rearrangement uses TRBV11-3 and TRBJ2-5; D gene uncertain. Trimming removed 0 bases at V and 3 bases at J, with 5 bases between. CDR1 SGHNT and CDR2 YENEEA come from the germline V gene. The CDR3 is made up of 13 amino acids. The CDR3 region has the DNA TGTGCCAGCAGCTTAGATAGTAAAGAGACCCAGTACTTC. Amino acids: CASSLDSKETQYF.

The chain has TRBV6-6 and TRBJ1-5; D possibly corresponds to TRBD1 (5 bases). Per germline, CDR1 MNHNY and CDR2 SVGAGI (reference sequence). The CDR3 has 13 amino acids. V was pared by 6 bases and J by 6 bases, with 12 bases between. CDR3 coding DNA: TGTGCCAGCAGCCCCACTCAGGGTCAGCCCCAGCATTTT. Its translation: CASSPTQGQPQHF.

This clone was recorded only once. The V and J genes are TRBV29-1 and TRBJ2-6; D uncertain. The CDR3 consists of 12 residues. V dropped 3 bases and J dropped 1 base, with 1 base sitting between them. Germline CDR1 and CDR2: SQVTM and ANQGSEA. CDR3 region: CSVDSGANVLTF. CDR3 bases: TGCAGCGTTGATTCTGGGGCCAACGTCCTGACTTTC. Full variable domain (outside the CDR3, taken from reference TRBV29-1 and TRBJ2-6): SAVISQKPSRDICQRGTSLTIQCQVDSQVTMMFWYRQQPGQSLTLIATANQGSEATYESGFVIDKFPISRPNLTFSTLTVSNMSPEDSSIYLCSVDSGANVLTFGAGSRLTVL.

This chain connects TRBV6-1 to TRBJ2-3, with D maybe TRBD1 (6 bases). The ends were cut back, 3 bases at V and 6 bases at J, with 16 bases in the middle. This CDR3 comprises 15 residues. CDR1 and CDR2 from the germline V gene are MNHNS and SASEGT. This CDR3 reads CASSDTGFSRDTQYF. In DNA, the CDR3 is TGTGCCAGCAGTGATACAGGGTTTAGTAGGGATACGCAGTATTTT.